This T cell receptor (beta chain) was found in a study of technical replicates of blood from a few donors. TCRdb keeps only in-frame clones here, not all; method: immunoSEQ multiplex PCR. The sample lists about 80,000 clones, about 97% occurring once. This clone was seen once. The sequenced material came from T cells isolated from PBMCs. The clonotype originates from a human donor in good health.

The DNA of the CDR3 is TGTGCCAGCAGCGTAGGCAGCGGTAGCAATCAGCCCCAGCATTTT. As protein: CASSVGSGSNQPQHF. The rearrangement joins TRBV9 to TRBJ1-5, with unresolved D. Germline assignment: CDR1 SGDLS and CDR2 YYNGEE. The CDR3 consists of 15 residues. Trimming pared 0 bases from V and 0 bases from J, leaving 7 bases between.